This T cell receptor (beta chain) comes out of a study of CD8+ T cells in alopecia areata. Study summary: Treated individuals took tofacitinib by mouth, 5 to 10 mg twice daily.

The sequencing template was cDNA reverse transcribed from extracted RNA. Sequenced by immunoSEQ multiplex PCR; TCRdb stores in-frame clones only, minus some. The repertoire consists of about 90,000 clones, with around 47% occurring once and the leading ten covering roughly a sixth. Trimming cost V 6 bases and J 3 bases; bases outside gene matches: 11. The CDR3 length is 16 residues. CDR1 and CDR2 from the germline V gene are SQVTM and ANQGSEA. The treatment: oral pan-JAK inhibitor, 5-10 mg twice daily. The chain has TRBV29-1 and TRBJ2-5; 12 bases map to TRBD2. Source: CD8+ T cells sorted from blood, taken at week 24, from a patient treated with tofacitinib. This receptor was obtained from a human donor with alopecia areata. The CDR3 sequence: CSVVGLAGREKETQYF. CDR3 nucleotide sequence: TGCAGCGTAGTCGGACTAGCGGGAAGAGAGAAAGAGACCCAGTACTTC.